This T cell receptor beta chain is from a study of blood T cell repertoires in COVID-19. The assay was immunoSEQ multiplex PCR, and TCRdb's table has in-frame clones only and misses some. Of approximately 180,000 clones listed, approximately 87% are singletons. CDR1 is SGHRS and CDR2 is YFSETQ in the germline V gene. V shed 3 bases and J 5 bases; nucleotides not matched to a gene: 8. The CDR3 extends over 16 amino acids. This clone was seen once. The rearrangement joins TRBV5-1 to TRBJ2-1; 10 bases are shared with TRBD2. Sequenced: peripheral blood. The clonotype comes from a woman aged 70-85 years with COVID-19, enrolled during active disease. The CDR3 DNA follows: TGCGCCAGCAGCTGGACGGGACTAGCGTCCCACAATGAGCAGTTCTTC. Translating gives CASSWTGLASHNEQFF.